This T cell receptor (beta chain) was recovered during a study of T cell repertoires in cytomegalovirus infection. Across the whole study: CMV epitopes in the study were HLA-C-restricted (recently identified) and HLA-B-restricted (well studied). An indication of both CMV infection and matching HLA type came from public TCR beta signatures.

A remark on this clonotype: The antigen is unknown.

V lost 4 bases to trimming and J lost 5 bases, with 12 bases between them. Germline lookup yields CDR1 LGHDT and CDR2 YNNKEL (reference sequence). The CDR3 has 14 residues. In TCRdb, the reads were re-called with MiXCR into one record per CDR3 protein. The sample shows 80,000 or so distinct CDR3 sequences, 20% to 30% of them seen only once. Study-wide results and caveats: Dominating the ex vivo response were HLA-C-restricted CMV-specific TCR beta clonotypes. Cumulated frequencies of public TCR beta families served to identify carriers of CMV plus the relevant HLA.

The material was CD8+ T cells from cultured PBMCs, obtained from culture after CMV antigen stimulation. This sequence was found in a human donor in good health (CMV status not recorded). Some clones in this sample may be carry-over from other donors' samples. The rearrangement uses TRBV3-1 and TRBJ2-1, with D uncertain. As DNA, the CDR3 is TGTGCCAGCAGCCGCTTAATGGAAGACAATGAGCAGTTCTTC. This encodes CASSRLMEDNEQFF.